This TCR beta chain was sequenced in a study of prognosis after radiotherapy for stage I lung cancer. V was cut by 0 bases and J by 6 bases, with 9 bases left in between. This CDR3 is 15 amino acids long. The genomic DNA TCR beta CDR3 region underwent two rounds of multiplex PCR. Each TRBV and TRBJ gene had its own primer in the first PCR round. Using its own MiXCR run on the multiplex PCR reads, TCRdb lists one record per CDR3 protein. The table has roughly 23,000 distinct CDR3 sequences, 35% to 45% seen once. The chain is built from TRBV12-3 or TRBV12-4 and TRBJ2-6; D remains ambiguous. This clonotype originated in a donor of 50 years or more with non-small cell lung cancer. Specimen: PBMCs, collected before or after stereotactic body radiation therapy (not recorded which). This CDR3 is CASSLAPGLANVLTF. CDR3 DNA sequence: TGTGCCAGCAGTTTAGCGCCAGGATTGGCCAACGTCCTGACTTTC.